This T cell receptor (beta chain) was obtained from a study of Tregs in tolerant kidney transplant recipients. This clone was observed a single time. Profiling relied on immunoSEQ multiplex PCR, and the TCRdb table lists in-frame clones only, not all of them. The sample carries roughly 16,000 clones, around 80% recorded once. CD4+CD25+CD127- Tregs, CD4+CD25- non-Tregs, CD4 and CD8 cells were sorted. CDR1 is MGHRA and CDR2 is YSYEKL in the germline V gene. The CDR3 consists of 14 residues. J lost 5 bases, V lost 2 bases, and 2 bases had no gene match. The sequenced sample was Tregs from blood, obtained before the transplant. This receptor was taken from a human donor who received a combined kidney and bone marrow transplant. The chain has TRBV4-1 and TRBJ2-5; 10 nucleotides align to TRBD2. The CDR3 region has the DNA TGCGCCAGCAGCCAACTAGCGGGGGAGGAGACCCAGTACTTC. This translates into CASSQLAGEETQYF.